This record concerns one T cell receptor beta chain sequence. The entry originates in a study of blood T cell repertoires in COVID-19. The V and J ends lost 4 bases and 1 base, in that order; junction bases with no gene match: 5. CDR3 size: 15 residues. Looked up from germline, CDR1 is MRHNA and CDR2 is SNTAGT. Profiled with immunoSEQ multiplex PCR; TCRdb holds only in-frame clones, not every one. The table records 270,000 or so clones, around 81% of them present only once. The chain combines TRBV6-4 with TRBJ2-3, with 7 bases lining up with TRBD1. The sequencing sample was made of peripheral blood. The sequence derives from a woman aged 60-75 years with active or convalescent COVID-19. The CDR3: CASSVAGQGTDTQYF. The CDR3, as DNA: TGTGCCAGCAGTGTCGCCGGACAGGGCACAGATACGCAGTATTTT.